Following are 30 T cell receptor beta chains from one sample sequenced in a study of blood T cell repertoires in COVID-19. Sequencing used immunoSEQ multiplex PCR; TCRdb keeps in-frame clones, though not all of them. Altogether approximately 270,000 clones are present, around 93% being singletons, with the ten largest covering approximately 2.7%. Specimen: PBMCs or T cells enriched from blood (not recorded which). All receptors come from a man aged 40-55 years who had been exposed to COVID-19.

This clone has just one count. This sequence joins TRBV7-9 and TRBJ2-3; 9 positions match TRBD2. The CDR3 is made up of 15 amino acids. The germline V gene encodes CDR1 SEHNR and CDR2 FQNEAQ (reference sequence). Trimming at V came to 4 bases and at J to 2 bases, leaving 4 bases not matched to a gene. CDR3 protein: CASSSSGVSTDTQYF. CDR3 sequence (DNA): TGTGCCAGCAGCTCTAGCGGGGTCTCCACAGATACGCAGTATTTT.

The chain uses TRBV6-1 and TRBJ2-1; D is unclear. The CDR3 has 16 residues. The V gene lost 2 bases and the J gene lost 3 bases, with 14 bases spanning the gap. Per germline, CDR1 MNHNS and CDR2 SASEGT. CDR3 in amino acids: CASSETSMTLYNEQFF. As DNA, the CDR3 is TGTGCCAGCAGTGAAACGAGTATGACACTCTACAATGAGCAGTTCTTC.

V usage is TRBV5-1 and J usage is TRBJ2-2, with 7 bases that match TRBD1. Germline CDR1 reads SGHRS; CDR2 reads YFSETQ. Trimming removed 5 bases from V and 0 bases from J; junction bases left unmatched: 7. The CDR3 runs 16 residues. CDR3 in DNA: TGCGCCAGCAGATATGCCGGGACAGCGAACACCGGGGAGCTGTTTTTT. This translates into CASRYAGTANTGELFF.

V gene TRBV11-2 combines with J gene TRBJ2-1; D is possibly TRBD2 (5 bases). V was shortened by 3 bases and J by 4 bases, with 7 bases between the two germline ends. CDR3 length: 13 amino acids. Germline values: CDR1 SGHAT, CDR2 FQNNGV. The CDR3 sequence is CASSFDYYNEQFF. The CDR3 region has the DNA TGTGCCAGCAGCTTCGACTATTACAATGAGCAGTTCTTC. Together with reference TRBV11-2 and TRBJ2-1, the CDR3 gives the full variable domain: EAGVAQSPRYKIIEKRQSVAFWCNPISGHATLYWYQQILGQGPKLLIQFQNNGVVDDSQLPKDRFSAERLKGVDSTLKIQPAKLEDSAVYLCASSFDYYNEQFFGPGTRLTVL.

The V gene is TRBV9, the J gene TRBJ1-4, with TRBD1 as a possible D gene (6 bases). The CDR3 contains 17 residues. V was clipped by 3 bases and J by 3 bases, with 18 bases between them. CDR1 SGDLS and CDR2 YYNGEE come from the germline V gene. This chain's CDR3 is CASSEMTGPLANEKLFF. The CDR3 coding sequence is TGTGCCAGCAGCGAGATGACAGGACCTTTGGCTAATGAAAAACTGTTTTTT.

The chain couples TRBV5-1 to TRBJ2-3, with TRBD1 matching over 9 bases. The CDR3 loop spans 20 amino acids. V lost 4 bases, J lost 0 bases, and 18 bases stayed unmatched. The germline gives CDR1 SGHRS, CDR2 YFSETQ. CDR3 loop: CASSLGQGWRKWASTDTQYF. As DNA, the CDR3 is TGCGCCAGCAGCCTTGGACAGGGGTGGAGGAAATGGGCTAGCACAGATACGCAGTATTTT.

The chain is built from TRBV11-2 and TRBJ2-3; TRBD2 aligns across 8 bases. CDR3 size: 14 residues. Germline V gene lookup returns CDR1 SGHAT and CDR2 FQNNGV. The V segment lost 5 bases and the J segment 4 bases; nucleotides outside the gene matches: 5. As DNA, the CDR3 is TGTGCCAGCAGCCCGGGGGGGGTCGCAGATACGCAGTATTTT. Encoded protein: CASSPGGVADTQYF. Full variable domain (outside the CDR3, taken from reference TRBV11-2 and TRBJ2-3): EAGVAQSPRYKIIEKRQSVAFWCNPISGHATLYWYQQILGQGPKLLIQFQNNGVVDDSQLPKDRFSAERLKGVDSTLKIQPAKLEDSAVYLCASSPGGVADTQYFGPGTRLTVL.

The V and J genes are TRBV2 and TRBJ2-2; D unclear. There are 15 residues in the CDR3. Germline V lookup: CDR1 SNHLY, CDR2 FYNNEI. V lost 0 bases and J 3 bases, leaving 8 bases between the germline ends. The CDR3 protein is CASSEARFYTGELFF. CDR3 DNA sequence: TGTGCCAGCAGTGAAGCCCGGTTTTACACCGGGGAGCTGTTTTTT.

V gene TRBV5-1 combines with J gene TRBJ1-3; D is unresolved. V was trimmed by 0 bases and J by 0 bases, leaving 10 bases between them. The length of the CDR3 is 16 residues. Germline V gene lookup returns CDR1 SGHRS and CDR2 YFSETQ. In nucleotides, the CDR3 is TGCGCCAGCAGCTTGGCCGCTGAGAGCTCTGGAAACACCATATATTTT. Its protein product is CASSLAAESSGNTIYF.

CDR3 bases: TGTGCCATCAGGGGGACTAGCGGTGACTACGAGCAGTACTTC. Its protein is CAIRGTSGDYEQYF. This sequence joins TRBV10-3 and TRBJ2-7; TRBD2 matches at 11 bases. Losses at the gene ends were 6 bases for V and 3 bases for J; bases not matched to a gene: 4. Germline CDR1 reads ENHRY; CDR2 reads SYGVKD. The CDR3 consists of 14 residues.

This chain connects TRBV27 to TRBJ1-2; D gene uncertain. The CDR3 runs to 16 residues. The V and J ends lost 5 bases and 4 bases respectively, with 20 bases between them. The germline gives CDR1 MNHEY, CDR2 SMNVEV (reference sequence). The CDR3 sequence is CASSQRSDPTTYGYTF. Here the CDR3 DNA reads TGTGCCAGCAGTCAGAGGTCTGACCCCACCACCTATGGCTACACCTTC.

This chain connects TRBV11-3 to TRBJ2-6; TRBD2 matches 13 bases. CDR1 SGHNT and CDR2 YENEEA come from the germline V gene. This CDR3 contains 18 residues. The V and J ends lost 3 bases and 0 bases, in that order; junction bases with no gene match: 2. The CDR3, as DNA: TGTGCCAGCAGCTTGAGGACTAGCGGGAGCTCTGGGGCCAACGTCCTGACTTTC. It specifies CASSLRTSGSSGANVLTF. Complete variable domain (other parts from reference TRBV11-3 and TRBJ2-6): EAGVVQSPRYKIIEKKQPVAFWCNPISGHNTLYWYLQNLGQGPELLIRYENEEAVDDSQLPKDRFSAERLKGVDSTLKIQPAELGDSAVYLCASSLRTSGSSGANVLTFGAGSRLTVL.

CDR3 amino acids: CSVWDRAGANVLTF. CDR3 nucleotides: TGCAGCGTGTGGGACAGAGCTGGGGCCAACGTCCTGACTTTC. The chain couples TRBV29-1 to TRBJ2-6; TRBD1 matches 7 bases. Germline V gene sequence: CDR1 SQVTM, CDR2 ANQGSEA. The ends lost 6 bases at V and 2 bases at J; junction bases unmatched: 4. The CDR3 has 14 amino acids. The full variable domain, its missing parts supplied by reference TRBV29-1 and TRBJ2-6, is SAVISQKPSRDICQRGTSLTIQCQVDSQVTMMFWYRQQPGQSLTLIATANQGSEATYESGFVIDKFPISRPNLTFSTLTVSNMSPEDSSIYLCSVWDRAGANVLTFGAGSRLTVL.

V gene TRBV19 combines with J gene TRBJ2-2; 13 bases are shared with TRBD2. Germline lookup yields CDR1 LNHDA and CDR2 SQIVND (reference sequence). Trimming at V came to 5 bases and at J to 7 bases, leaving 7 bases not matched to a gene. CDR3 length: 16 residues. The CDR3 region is CASSGLAGEYNGELFF. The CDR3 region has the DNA TGTGCCAGTAGTGGACTAGCGGGAGAGTATAACGGGGAGCTGTTTTTT.

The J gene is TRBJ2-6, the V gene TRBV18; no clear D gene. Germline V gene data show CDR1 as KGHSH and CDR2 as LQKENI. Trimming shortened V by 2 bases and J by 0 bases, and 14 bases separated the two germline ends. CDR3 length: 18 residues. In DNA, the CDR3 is TGTGCCAGCTCACCAAGCGTCGTAACGGGCTCTGGGGCCAACGTCCTGACTTTC. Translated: CASSPSVVTGSGANVLTF. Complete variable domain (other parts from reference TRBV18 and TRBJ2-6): NAGVMQNPRHLVRRRGQEARLRCSPMKGHSHVYWYRQLPEEGLKFMVYLQKENIIDESGMPKERFSAEFPKEGPSILRIQQVVRGDSAAYFCASSPSVVTGSGANVLTFGAGSRLTVL.

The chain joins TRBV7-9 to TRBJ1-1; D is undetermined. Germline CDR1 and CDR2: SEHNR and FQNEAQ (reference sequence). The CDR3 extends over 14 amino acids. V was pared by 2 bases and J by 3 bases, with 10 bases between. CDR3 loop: CASSLLERDTEAFF. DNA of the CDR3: TGTGCCAGCAGCTTACTTGAGAGGGACACTGAAGCTTTCTTT.

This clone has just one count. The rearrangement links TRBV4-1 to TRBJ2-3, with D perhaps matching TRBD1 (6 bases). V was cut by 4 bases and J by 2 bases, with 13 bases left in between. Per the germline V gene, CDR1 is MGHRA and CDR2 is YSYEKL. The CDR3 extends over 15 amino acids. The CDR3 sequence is CASSLSGTYTDTQYF. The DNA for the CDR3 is TGCGCCAGCAGCCTTTCCGGGACATACACAGATACGCAGTATTTT.

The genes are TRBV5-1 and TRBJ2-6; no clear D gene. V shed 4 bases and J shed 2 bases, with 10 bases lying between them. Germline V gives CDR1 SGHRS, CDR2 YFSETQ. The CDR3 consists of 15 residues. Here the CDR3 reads CASSLGRAGANVLTF. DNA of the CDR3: TGCGCCAGCAGCCTCGGTAGAGCTGGGGCCAACGTCCTGACTTTC. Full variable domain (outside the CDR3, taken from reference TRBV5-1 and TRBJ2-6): KAGVTQTPRYLIKTRGQQVTLSCSPISGHRSVSWYQQTPGQGLQFLFEYFSETQRNKGNFPGRFSGRQFSNSRSEMNVSTLELGDSALYLCASSLGRAGANVLTFGAGSRLTVL.

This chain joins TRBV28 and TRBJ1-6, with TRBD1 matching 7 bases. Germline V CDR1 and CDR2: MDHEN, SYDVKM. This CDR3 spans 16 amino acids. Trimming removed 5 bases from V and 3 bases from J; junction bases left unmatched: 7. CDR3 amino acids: CASSVTGANYNSPLHF. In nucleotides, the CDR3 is TGTGCCAGCAGTGTAACAGGGGCGAACTATAATTCACCCCTCCACTTT. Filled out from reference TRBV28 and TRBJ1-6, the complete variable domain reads DVKVTQSSRYLVKRTGEKVFLECVQDMDHENMFWYRQDPGLGLRLIYFSYDVKMKEKGDIPEGYSVSREKKERFSLILESASTNQTSMYLCASSVTGANYNSPLHFGNGTRLTVT.

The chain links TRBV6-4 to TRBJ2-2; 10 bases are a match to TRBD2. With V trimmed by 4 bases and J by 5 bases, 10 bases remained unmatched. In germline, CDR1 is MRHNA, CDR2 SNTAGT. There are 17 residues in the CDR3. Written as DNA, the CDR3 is TGTGCCAGCAGTGCGTCTAGCGGGAGTATGGGTACCGGGGAGCTGTTTTTT. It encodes CASSASSGSMGTGELFF.

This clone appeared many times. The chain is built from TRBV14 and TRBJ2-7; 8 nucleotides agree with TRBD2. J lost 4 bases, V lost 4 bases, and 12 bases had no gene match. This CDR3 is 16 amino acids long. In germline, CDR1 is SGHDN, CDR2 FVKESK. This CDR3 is CASSPSLSGTRYEQYF. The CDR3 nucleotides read TGTGCCAGCAGCCCGAGCCTTAGCGGGACTCGATACGAGCAGTACTTC.

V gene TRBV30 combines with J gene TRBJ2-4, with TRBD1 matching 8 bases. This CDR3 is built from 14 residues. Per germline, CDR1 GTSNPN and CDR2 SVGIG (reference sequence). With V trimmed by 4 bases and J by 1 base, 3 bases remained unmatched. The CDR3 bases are TGTGCCTGGAATCAGGGGGCGGCCAAAAACATTCAGTACTTC. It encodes CAWNQGAAKNIQYF.

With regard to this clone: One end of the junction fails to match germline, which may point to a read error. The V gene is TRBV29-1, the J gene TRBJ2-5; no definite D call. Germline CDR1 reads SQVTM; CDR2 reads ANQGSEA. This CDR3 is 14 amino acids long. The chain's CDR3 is CSVEGQNILETQYF. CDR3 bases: TGCAGCGTCGAAGGGCAGAATATCTTGGAGACCCAGTACTTC.

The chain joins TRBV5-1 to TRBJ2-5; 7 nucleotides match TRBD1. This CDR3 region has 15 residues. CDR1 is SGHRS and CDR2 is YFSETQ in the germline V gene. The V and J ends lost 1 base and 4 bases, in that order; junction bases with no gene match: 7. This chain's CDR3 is CASSLSRGTGETQYF. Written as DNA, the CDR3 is TGCGCCAGCAGCTTGTCCAGGGGGACGGGAGAGACCCAGTACTTC.

CDR3 coding DNA: TGTGCCAGTAGTCCGAACCCCCGGACAGATTTTAACTATGGCTACACCTTC. Translation gives CASSPNPRTDFNYGYTF. The chain joins TRBV19 to TRBJ1-2; the D gene is possibly TRBD1 (6 bases). Germline CDR1 LNHDA, CDR2 SQIVND (reference sequence). V lost 5 bases to trimming and J lost 1 base, with 20 bases between them. This CDR3 comprises 17 residues. The entire variable domain, with the rest obtained from reference TRBV19 and TRBJ1-2, is as follows: DGGITQSPKYLFRKEGQNVTLSCEQNLNHDAMYWYRQDPGQGLRLIYYSQIVNDFQKGDIAEGYSVSREKKESFPLTVTSAQKNPTAFYLCASSPNPRTDFNYGYTFGSGTRLTVV.

For the CDR3, the DNA is TGTGCCAGCAGCCCGAGGCCAGCGGAGAGCTCCTACGAGCAGTACTTC. It is translated as CASSPRPAESSYEQYF. The chain employs TRBV7-6 and TRBJ2-7; D is perhaps TRBD2 (5 bases). With 5 bases removed from V and 0 bases from J, the gap between germline ends came to 17 bases. Germline V gene sequence: CDR1 SGHVS, CDR2 FNYEAQ. The CDR3 spans 16 residues.

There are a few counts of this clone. In DNA form, the CDR3 reads TGTGCCAGCAGCTTAGATTTCTCTGAAGCTTTCTTT. Its translation: CASSLDFSEAFF. The gene calls are TRBV7-9 and TRBJ1-1; no clear D. V shed 1 base and J shed 6 bases, with 6 bases lying between them. Germline-derived CDR1 and CDR2 are SEHNR and FQNEAQ (reference sequence). This CDR3 comprises 12 residues.

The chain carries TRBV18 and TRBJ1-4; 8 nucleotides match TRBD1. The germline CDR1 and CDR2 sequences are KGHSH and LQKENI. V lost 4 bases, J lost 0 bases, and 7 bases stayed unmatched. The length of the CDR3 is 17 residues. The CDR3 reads CASSLGQGPATNEKLFF. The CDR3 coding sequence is TGTGCCAGCTCACTTGGACAGGGCCCAGCAACTAATGAAAAACTGTTTTTT.

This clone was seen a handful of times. In DNA, the CDR3 is TGTGCCAGCAGTCCCCGGACTAGCGGGATTTCGGAGCTGTTTTTT. This sequence encodes CASSPRTSGISELFF. V is TRBV6-5 and J is TRBJ2-2; TRBD2 agrees at 12 bases. The J segment lost 10 bases and the V segment lost 5 bases, leaving 8 bases of the junction unmatched. CDR1 and CDR2 from the germline V gene are MNHEY and SVGAGI. This CDR3 contains 15 residues.

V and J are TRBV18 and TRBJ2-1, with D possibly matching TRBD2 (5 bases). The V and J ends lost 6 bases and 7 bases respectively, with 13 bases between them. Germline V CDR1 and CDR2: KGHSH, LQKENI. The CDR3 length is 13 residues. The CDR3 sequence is CASSSGLSNEQFF. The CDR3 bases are TGTGCCAGCTCCTCAGGACTCTCTAATGAGCAGTTCTTC.